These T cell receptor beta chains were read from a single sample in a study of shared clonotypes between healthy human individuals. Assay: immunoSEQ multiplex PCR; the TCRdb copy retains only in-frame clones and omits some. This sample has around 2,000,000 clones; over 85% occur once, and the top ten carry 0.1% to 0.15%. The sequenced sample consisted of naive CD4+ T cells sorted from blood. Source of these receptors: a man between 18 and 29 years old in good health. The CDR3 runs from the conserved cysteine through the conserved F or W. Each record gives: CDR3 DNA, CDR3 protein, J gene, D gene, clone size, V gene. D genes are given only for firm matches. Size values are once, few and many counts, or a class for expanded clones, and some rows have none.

TGTGCCATCACCAGTGGGGGTCATCAGCCCCAGCATTTT CAITSGGHQPQHF TRBJ1-5 NA NA TRBV10-3
TGTGCCAGCAGCCCGGAGGCTTCCTCCTCGGCTGCGGGTGAAGCTTTCTTT CASSPEASSSAAGEAFF TRBJ1-1 NA NA TRBV5-4
TGTGCCAGCAGTGAAGCCCCGAGAAACATTCAGTACTTC CASSEAPRNIQYF TRBJ2-4 NA NA TRBV6-1
TGTGCCAGCTCGGACAGGGGTAAAGGGAACTATGGCTACACCTTC CASSDRGKGNYGYTF TRBJ1-2 TRBD1 NA TRBV27
TGTGCCAGCAGCTTATTTGACAGAAACACTGAAGCTTTCTTT CASSLFDRNTEAFF TRBJ1-1 NA NA TRBV7-2
TGTGCCAGCAGCATCAGGGGCGCAAATTTCAATGGCTACACCTTC CASSIRGANFNGYTF TRBJ1-2 NA NA TRBV5-4
TGTGCCAGCTCACCAGGTCCTAGCGGGGGGAGGCAGTTCTTC CASSPGPSGGRQFF TRBJ2-1 TRBD2 NA TRBV18
TGTGCCAGCAGCTTACTCCCAGGGACTAGCGGGCGCCAAGAGACCCAGTACTTC CASSLLPGTSGRQETQYF TRBJ2-5 TRBD2 NA TRBV2
TGTGCCATCAGTGGGGGTATTCCAGAGACCCAGTACTTC CAISGGIPETQYF TRBJ2-5 NA NA TRBV10-3
TGTGCCATCAGTGGGGCGACTAGCGGGCTCTACTCCTACGAGCAGTACTTC CAISGATSGLYSYEQYF TRBJ2-7 TRBD2 once TRBV10-3
TGTGCCAGCAGTAAGGTGCAGCCCACAGATACGCAGTATTTT CASSKVQPTDTQYF TRBJ2-3 NA once TRBV6-1
TGCGCCAGCAGCTTGGCCGTGGGGGCACAGGGCTACACCTTC CASSLAVGAQGYTF TRBJ1-2 NA NA TRBV5-1
TGTGCCAGCAGCGTAGGTAGCGGGGTTGATCAAGAGACCCAGTACTTC CASSVGSGVDQETQYF TRBJ2-5 TRBD2 NA TRBV9
TGCGCCAGCAGCTTTAGCGGGCACGAGCAGTACTTC CASSFSGHEQYF TRBJ2-7 TRBD2 NA TRBV5-1
TGTGCCAGCAGTTGGGGAGGGGAGCTGTTTTTT CASSWGGELFF TRBJ2-2 NA NA TRBV6-6
TGTGCCAGCAGCCGGGACAGTTCCTATGGCTACACCTTC CASSRDSSYGYTF TRBJ1-2 TRBD1 NA TRBV5-4
TGTGCCAGCAGCCACCAACAGGGACTCTACGAGCAGTACTTC CASSHQQGLYEQYF TRBJ2-7 NA NA TRBV7-2
TGTGCCAGCAGCAATGGACAGGGCATCATTCAGTACTTC CASSNGQGIIQYF TRBJ2-4 TRBD1 NA TRBV7-9
TGTGCCAGCAGTGAGCGGAACGAGGGGAGAATTGGAAACACCATATATTTT CASSERNEGRIGNTIYF TRBJ1-3 NA NA TRBV25-1
TGTGCCAGCAGCTTTATGACAGGGGGCTCACCCCTCCACTTT CASSFMTGGSPLHF TRBJ1-6 TRBD1 NA TRBV7-8
TGTGCCAGCTCACCGAGAGGCGGGAGCAATCAGCCCCAGCATTTT CASSPRGGSNQPQHF TRBJ1-5 NA NA TRBV18
TGCGCCAGCAGCGCAGGACAGGGGGCCACTGAAGCTTTCTTT CASSAGQGATEAFF TRBJ1-1 TRBD1 NA TRBV5-1
TGTGCCAGCACCAGATCGGACTTGCGGGGCTACACCTTC CASTRSDLRGYTF TRBJ1-2 NA NA TRBV28
TGTGCCAGCTCATCCAAGAACACCGGGGAGCTGTTTTTT CASSSKNTGELFF TRBJ2-2 NA NA TRBV19
TGCGCCAGCAGCTTAGCAGGGGGCGATACGCAGTATTTT CASSLAGGDTQYF TRBJ2-3 TRBD1 NA TRBV5-1
TGTGCCAGCAGCGTGCGATTTGACCCAAGGACAGAAGTTAACTATGGCTACACCTTC CASSVRFDPRTEVNYGYTF TRBJ1-2 NA NA TRBV27
TGTGCCAGCAGCTCGGGACGGAACCAAGAGACCCAGTACTTC CASSSGRNQETQYF TRBJ2-5 NA NA TRBV5-4
TGTGCCAGCAGTGAACAGGGGGCAGGTGGGGCCAACGTCCTGACTTTC CASSEQGAGGANVLTF TRBJ2-6 TRBD1 NA TRBV6-4
TGCGCCAGCCGGACAGAAAACACCGGGGAGCTGTTTTTT CASRTENTGELFF TRBJ2-2 NA NA TRBV5-1
TGCAGTGCCCAAGACTACGAGCAGTACTTC CSAQDYEQYF TRBJ2-7 NA NA TRBV20-1
TGTGCCAGCAGCCAAAGCCTTAGGGGGCTTGATCAGCCCCAGCATTTT CASSQSLRGLDQPQHF TRBJ1-5 TRBD1 NA TRBV14
TGTGCCAGCAGTGACGGTAGGGGGCGGGAGACCCAGTACTTC CASSDGRGRETQYF TRBJ2-5 TRBD1 NA TRBV6-1
TGTGCCAGCAGTTACTCCCCGCCAGGAGGGGGGGAAAAACTGTTTTTT CASSYSPPGGGEKLFF TRBJ1-4 NA NA TRBV6-5
TGTGCCAGCAGCTCTCGAGTACGGTTTAACTATGGCTACACCTTC CASSSRVRFNYGYTF TRBJ1-2 NA NA TRBV5-8
TGTGCCAGCAGTTTATTGTCTGGGACAGGTAGGGCCACTGAAGCTTTCTTT CASSLLSGTGRATEAFF TRBJ1-1 TRBD1 NA TRBV27
TGTGCCAGCAGCTTATTTGGAACGGGGCAAGAGACCCAGTACTTC CASSLFGTGQETQYF TRBJ2-5 NA NA TRBV7-2
TGTGCCAGCACCCCCCTCCAGGGGAGTTATTCACCCCTCCACTTT CASTPLQGSYSPLHF TRBJ1-6 NA NA TRBV7-2
TGTGCCAGTAGGCTGACAGCTTCTGGAAACACCATATATTTT CASRLTASGNTIYF TRBJ1-3 NA NA TRBV19
TGTGCCAGCAGCAAATCGGGGGAAGGAAACGAGCAGTACTTC CASSKSGEGNEQYF TRBJ2-7 NA NA TRBV21-1
TGCGCCAGCAGCCGACCCGAGGCAGGACTCTATGGCTACACCTTC CASSRPEAGLYGYTF TRBJ1-2 NA NA TRBV4-3
TGTGCCAGCAGTGAACGGGGCTATGGCTACACCTTC CASSERGYGYTF TRBJ1-2 NA NA TRBV6-1
TGTGCCTCCTCCGGGGCTAGCGGGGGGAGGACAGATACGCAGTATTTT CASSGASGGRTDTQYF TRBJ2-3 TRBD2 NA TRBV30
TGTGCCAGCAGTTACTCGTGGGCTCGAGTCGCTATGAACGAGCAGTACTTC CASSYSWARVAMNEQYF TRBJ2-7 NA once TRBV6-4
TGTGCCAGCAGCTTTTCCGTCGGTCAGGGAGTGAATGAGCAGTTCTTC CASSFSVGQGVNEQFF TRBJ2-1 NA NA TRBV7-9